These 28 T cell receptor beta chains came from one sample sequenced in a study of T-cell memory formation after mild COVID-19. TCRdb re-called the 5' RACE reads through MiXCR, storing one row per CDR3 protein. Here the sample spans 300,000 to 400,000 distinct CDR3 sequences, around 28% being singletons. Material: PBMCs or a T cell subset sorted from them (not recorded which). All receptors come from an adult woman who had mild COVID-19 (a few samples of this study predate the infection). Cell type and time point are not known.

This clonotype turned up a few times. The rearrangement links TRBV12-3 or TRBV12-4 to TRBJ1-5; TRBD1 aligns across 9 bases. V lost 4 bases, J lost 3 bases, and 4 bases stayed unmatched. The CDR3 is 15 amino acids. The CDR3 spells CASSSGTGLNQPQHF. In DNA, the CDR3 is TGTGCCAGCAGTTCCGGGACAGGGCTCAATCAGCCCCAGCATTTT.

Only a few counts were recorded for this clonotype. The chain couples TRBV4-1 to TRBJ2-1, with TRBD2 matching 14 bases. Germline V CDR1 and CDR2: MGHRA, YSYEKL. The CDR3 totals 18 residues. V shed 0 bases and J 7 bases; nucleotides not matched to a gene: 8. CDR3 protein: CASSQDGRGLAGGNEQFF. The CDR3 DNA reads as TGCGCCAGCAGCCAAGACGGGCGTGGACTAGCGGGGGGTAATGAGCAGTTCTTC.

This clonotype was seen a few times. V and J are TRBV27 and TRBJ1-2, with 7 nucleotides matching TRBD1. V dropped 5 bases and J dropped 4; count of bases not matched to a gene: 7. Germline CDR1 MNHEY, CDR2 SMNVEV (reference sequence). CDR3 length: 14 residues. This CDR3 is CASSPGGRTYGYTF. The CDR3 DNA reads TGTGCCAGCAGTCCAGGGGGAAGGACCTATGGCTACACCTTC.

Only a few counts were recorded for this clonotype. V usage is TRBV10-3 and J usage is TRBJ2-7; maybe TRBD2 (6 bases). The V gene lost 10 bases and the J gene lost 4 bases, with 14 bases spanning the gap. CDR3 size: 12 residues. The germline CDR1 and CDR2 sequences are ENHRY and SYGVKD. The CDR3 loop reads CATRRGTYEQYF. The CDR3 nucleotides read TGTGCCACCAGGAGGGGTACATACGAGCAGTACTTC.

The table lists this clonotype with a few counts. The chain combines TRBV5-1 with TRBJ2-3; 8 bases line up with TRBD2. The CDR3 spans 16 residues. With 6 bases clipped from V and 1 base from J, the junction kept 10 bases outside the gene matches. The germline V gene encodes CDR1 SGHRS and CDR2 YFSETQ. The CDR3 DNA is TGCGCCAGCAAAACCGTCGGGGGGGCCGGCACAGATACGCAGTATTTT. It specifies CASKTVGGAGTDTQYF.

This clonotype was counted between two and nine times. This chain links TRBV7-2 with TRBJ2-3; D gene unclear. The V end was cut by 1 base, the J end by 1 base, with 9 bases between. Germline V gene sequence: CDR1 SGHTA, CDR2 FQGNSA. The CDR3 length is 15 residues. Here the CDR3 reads CASSLEARRTDTQYF. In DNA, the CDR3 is TGTGCCAGCAGCTTAGAGGCGAGACGCACAGATACGCAGTATTTT.

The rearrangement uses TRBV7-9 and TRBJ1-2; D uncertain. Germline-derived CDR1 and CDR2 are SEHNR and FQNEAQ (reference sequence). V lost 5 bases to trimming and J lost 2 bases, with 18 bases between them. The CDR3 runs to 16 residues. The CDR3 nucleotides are TGTGCCAGCAGCCCCGTCGACGGCAGTTCGAACTATGGCTACACCTTC. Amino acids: CASSPVDGSSNYGYTF.

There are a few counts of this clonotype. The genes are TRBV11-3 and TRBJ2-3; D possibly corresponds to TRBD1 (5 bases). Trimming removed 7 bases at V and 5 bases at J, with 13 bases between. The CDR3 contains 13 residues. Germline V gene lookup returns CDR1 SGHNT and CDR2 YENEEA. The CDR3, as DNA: TGTGCCAGCACCTTCCTCAGGGAAGATACGCAGTATTTT. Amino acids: CASTFLREDTQYF.

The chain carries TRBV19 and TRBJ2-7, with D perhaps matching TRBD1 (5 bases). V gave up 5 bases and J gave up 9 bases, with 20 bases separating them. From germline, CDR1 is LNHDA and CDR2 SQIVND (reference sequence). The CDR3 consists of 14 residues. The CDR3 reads CASSLYYRSGTQYF. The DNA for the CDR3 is TGTGCCAGTAGTTTATATTACAGGTCAGGAACGCAGTACTTC.

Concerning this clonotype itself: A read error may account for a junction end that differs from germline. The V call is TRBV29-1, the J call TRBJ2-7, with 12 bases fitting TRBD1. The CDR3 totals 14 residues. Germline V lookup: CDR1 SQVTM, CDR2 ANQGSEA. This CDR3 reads CSVLGTGGSNEQYF. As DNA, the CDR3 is TGCAGCGTTCTCGGGACAGGGGGCTCCAACGAGCAGTACTTC.

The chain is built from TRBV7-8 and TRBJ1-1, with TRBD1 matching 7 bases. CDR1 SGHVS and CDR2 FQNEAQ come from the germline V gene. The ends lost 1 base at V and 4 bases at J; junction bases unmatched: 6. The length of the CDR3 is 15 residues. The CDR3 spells CASSLGTGGATEAFF. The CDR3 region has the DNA TGTGCCAGCAGCTTAGGGACAGGAGGGGCCACTGAAGCTTTCTTT.

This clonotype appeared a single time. DNA of the CDR3: TGCAGCGCCGGACAGAGTTCCTACGAGCAGTACTTC. It encodes CSAGQSSYEQYF. This chain links TRBV29-1 with TRBJ2-7; a possible D gene is TRBD1 (6 bases). CDR3 length: 12 residues. Germline loops: CDR1 SQVTM, CDR2 ANQGSEA. V was pared by 7 bases and J by 1 base, with 11 bases between.

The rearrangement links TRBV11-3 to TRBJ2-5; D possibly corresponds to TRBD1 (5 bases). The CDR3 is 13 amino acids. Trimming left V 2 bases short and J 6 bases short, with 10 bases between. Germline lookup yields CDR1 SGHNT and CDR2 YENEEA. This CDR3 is CASSLQGGKTQYF. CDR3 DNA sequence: TGTGCCAGCAGCTTACAGGGTGGGAAGACCCAGTACTTC.

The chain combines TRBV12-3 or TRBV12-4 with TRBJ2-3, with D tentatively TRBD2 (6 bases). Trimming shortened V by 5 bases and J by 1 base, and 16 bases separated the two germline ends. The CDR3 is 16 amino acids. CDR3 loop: CASSGGTHSGTDTQYF. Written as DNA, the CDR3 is TGTGCCAGCAGTGGGGGGACCCATTCCGGCACAGATACGCAGTATTTT.

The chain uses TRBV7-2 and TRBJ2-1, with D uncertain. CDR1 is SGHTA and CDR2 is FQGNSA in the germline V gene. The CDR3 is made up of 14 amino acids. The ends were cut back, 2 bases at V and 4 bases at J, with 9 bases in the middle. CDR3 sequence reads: CASSLMGLYNEQFF. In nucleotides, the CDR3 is TGTGCCAGCAGCTTAATGGGCCTATACAATGAGCAGTTCTTC.

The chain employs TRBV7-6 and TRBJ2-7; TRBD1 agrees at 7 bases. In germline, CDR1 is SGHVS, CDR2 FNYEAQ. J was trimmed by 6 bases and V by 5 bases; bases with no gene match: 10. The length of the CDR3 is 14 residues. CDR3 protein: CASSARLTGAEQYF. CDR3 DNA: TGTGCCAGCAGCGCCCGTCTAACAGGGGCCGAGCAGTACTTC. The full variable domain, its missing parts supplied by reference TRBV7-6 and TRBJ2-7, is GAGVSQSPRYKVTKRGQDVALRCDPISGHVSLYWYRQALGQGPEFLTYFNYEAQQDKSGLPNDRFSAERPEGSISTLTIQRTEQRDSAMYRCASSARLTGAEQYFGPGTRLTVT.

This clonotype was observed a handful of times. For the CDR3, the DNA is TGCAGCGTTGAGCGGCTGCCTGGCTACGAGCAGTACTTC. Encoded protein: CSVERLPGYEQYF. The chain has TRBV29-1 and TRBJ2-7, with D unresolved. Germline V gene sequence: CDR1 SQVTM, CDR2 ANQGSEA. The CDR3 loop spans 13 amino acids. Trimming removed 3 bases at V and 3 bases at J, with 12 bases between.

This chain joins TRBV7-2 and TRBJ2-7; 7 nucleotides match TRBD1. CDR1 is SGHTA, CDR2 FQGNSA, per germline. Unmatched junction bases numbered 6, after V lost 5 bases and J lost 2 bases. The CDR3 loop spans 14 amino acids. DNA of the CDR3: TGTGCCAGCAGCCCCGACAGGGATACCTACGAGCAGTACTTC. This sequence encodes CASSPDRDTYEQYF.

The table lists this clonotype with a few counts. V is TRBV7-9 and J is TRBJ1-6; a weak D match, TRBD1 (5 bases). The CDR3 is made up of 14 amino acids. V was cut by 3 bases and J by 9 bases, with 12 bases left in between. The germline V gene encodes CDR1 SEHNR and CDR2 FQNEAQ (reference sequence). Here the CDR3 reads CASSFGEGSSPLHF. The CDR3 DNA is TGTGCCAGCAGCTTTGGTGAGGGGTCTTCACCCCTCCACTTT.

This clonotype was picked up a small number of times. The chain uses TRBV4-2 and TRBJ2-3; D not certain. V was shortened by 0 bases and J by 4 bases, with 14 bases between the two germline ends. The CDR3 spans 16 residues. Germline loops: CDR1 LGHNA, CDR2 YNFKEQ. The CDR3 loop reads CASSQEYLVRPDTQYF. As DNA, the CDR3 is TGTGCCAGCAGCCAAGAATACCTAGTCCGCCCAGATACGCAGTATTTT.

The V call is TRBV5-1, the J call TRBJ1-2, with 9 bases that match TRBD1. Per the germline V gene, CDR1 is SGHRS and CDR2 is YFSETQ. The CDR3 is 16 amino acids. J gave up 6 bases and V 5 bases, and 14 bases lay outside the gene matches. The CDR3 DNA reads TGCGCCAGCAGGATTGCCGGGACAGGGATTTTTCATGGCTACACCTTC. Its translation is CASRIAGTGIFHGYTF.

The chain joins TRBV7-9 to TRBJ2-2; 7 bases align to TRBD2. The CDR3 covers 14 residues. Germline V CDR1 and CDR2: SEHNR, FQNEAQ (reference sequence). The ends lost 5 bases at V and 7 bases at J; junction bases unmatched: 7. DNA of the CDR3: TGTGCCAGCAGCAGAATTCGGGAGGTCGGGGAGCTGTTTTTT. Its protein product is CASSRIREVGELFF.

The CDR3, as DNA: TGCAGCGTCAATAAGGGTCCTAACTATGGCTACACCTTC. This translates into CSVNKGPNYGYTF. The chain employs TRBV29-1 and TRBJ1-2, with D unresolved. The CDR3 has 13 residues. The ends were cut back, 6 bases at V and 0 bases at J, with 11 bases in the middle. Germline V lookup: CDR1 SQVTM, CDR2 ANQGSEA.

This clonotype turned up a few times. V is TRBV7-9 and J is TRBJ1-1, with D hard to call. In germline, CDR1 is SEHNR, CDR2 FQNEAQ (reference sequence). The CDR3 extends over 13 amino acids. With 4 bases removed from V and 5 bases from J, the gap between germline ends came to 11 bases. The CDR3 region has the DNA TGTGCCAGCAGCTCGCCAGGAGGAACTGAAGCTTTCTTT. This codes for CASSSPGGTEAFF.

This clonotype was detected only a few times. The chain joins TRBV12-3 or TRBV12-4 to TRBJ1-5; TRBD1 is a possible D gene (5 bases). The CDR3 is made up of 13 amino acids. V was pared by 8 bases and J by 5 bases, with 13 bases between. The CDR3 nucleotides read TGTGCCAGCCGGCAGGGTCGGTATCAGCCCCAGCATTTT. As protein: CASRQGRYQPQHF.

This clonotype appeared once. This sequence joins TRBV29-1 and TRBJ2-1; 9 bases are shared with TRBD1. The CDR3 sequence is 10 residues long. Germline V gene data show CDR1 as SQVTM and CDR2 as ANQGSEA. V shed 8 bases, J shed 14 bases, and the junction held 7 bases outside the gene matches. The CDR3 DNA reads TGCAGCTTGTTGGACAGGGGTGAGTTCTTC. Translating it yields CSLLDRGEFF.

CDR3 coding DNA: TGTGCCAGTAGCCCCGGGACAGGGTTCGTCTATGGCTACACCTTC. This sequence encodes CASSPGTGFVYGYTF. The chain couples TRBV19 to TRBJ1-2; TRBD1 aligns across 9 bases. V lost 6 bases to trimming and J lost 4 bases; unmatched junction nucleotides: 9. CDR1 is LNHDA and CDR2 is SQIVND in the germline V gene (reference sequence). The CDR3 has 15 residues.

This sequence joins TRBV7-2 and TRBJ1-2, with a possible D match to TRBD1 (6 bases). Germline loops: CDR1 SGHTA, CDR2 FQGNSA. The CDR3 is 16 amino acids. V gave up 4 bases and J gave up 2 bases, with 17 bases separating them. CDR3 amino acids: CASSYNLDRPNYGYTF. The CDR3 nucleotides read TGTGCCAGCAGCTACAACTTAGACAGGCCGAACTATGGCTACACCTTC.